The subject of this entry is one T cell receptor (beta chain). The sample comes from a study of blood T cell repertoires in COVID-19. As originally analysed: Estimated nucleated cell counts came from reference gene primer amplification. Some clones are missing from TCRdb's copy, which holds only in-frame ones; the method was immunoSEQ multiplex PCR. From that table come the V and J calls and clone size; the DNA was used to work out D and trimming. The table includes about 42,000 clones, around four fifths detected once. This receptor was taken from a man aged 50-60 years with active COVID-19. The material sequenced was peripheral blood.

The DNA for the CDR3 is TGCGCCAGCAGCCCGAGGGACAGGGTCTACGAGCAGTACTTC. It is translated as CASSPRDRVYEQYF. The J gene is TRBJ2-7, the V gene TRBV4-1; 9 bases match TRBD1. The CDR3 length is 14 residues. Germline CDR1 MGHRA, CDR2 YSYEKL. After removal of 4 bases from V and 3 bases from J, the junction contained 4 bases not matched to a gene.